The sequence of this TCR beta chain was determined in a study of response to subunit inactivated influenza vaccine. This CDR3 is 15 amino acids long. CDR1 ENHRY and CDR2 SYGVKD come from the germline V gene. Trimming left V 6 bases short and J 5 bases short, with 16 bases between. TCRdb reanalysed the RT-PCR reads using MiXCR and keeps one entry per CDR3 protein. In the table there are over 800,000 distinct CDR3 sequences, around 21% of which are singletons. Study-wide points: After each seasonal influenza vaccination, few new T cells are recruited, the authors suggested.

This clonotype was seen just once. Its target is unknown. The genes are TRBV10-3 and TRBJ2-2, with D perhaps matching TRBD2 (6 bases). The TCR was taken from a man over 45 who received an inactivated influenza vaccine. This specimen consisted of PBMCs from blood, obtained 5 to 6 days after vaccination. In nucleotides, the CDR3 is TGTGCCATCAGGGCCGCCGGGAGTAATACCGGGGAGCTGTTTTTT. It encodes CAIRAAGSNTGELFF.